The clone carrying this T cell receptor (beta chain) was counted a few times. The target antigen is unknown. The data were taken from a study of cytomegalovirus exposure and HLA in healthy donors. In the PCR, 60 Vbeta and 13 Jbeta primers were used. Assay used: immunoSEQ multiplex PCR; TCRdb lists only in-frame clones, some missing. The data contain approximately 100,000 clones, around 67% of them singletons. Study conclusions and caveats: Most CMV-associated TCR beta chains appeared HLA-restricted in a later analysis. Analysis was carried out at a later point, and it linked a missense DCLRE1C variant to TCR beta V- and J-gene trimming. It was shown in a later analysis that HLA-associated TCR beta chains were more clonally expanded than other, equally common chains. Sequencing probably produced one cluster of sequence variants that were highly shared.

Trimming stripped 1 base from V and 10 bases from J, with 13 bases between. Germline lookup yields CDR1 LGHNA and CDR2 YSLEER. The length of the CDR3 is 14 residues. Specimen: PBMCs. This receptor was identified in a human donor in good health. The rearrangement uses TRBV4-3 and TRBJ1-4; D unresolved. In nucleotides, the CDR3 is TGCGCCAGCAGCCAAGTACCCCCAGCAGGAAAACTGTTTTTT. Protein product: CASSQVPPAGKLFF.